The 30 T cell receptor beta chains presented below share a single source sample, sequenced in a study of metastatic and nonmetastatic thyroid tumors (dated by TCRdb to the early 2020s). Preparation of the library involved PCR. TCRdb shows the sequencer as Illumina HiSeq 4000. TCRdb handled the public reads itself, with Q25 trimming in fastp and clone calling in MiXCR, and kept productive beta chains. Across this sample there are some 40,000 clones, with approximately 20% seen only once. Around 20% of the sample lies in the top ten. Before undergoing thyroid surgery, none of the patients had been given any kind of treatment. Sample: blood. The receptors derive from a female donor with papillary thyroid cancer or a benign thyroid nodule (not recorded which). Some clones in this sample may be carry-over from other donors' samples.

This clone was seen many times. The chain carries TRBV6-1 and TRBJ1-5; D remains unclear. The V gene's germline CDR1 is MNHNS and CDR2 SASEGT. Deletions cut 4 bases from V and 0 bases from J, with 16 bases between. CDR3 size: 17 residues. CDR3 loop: CASSGAPGQHSNQPQHF. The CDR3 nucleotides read TGTGCCAGCAGTGGGGCCCCGGGCCAGCATAGCAATCAGCCCCAGCATTTT.

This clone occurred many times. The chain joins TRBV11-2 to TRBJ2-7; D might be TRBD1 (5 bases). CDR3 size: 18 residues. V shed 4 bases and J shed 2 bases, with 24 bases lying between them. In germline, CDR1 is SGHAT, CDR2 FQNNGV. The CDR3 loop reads CASSSIHRGAEIPYEQYF. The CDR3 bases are TGTGCCAGCAGCTCCATTCATAGGGGCGCGGAGATCCCCTACGAGCAGTACTTC. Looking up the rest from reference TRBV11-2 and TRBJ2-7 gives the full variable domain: EAGVAQSPRYKIIEKRQSVAFWCNPISGHATLYWYQQILGQGPKLLIQFQNNGVVDDSQLPKDRFSAERLKGVDSTLKIQPAKLEDSAVYLCASSSIHRGAEIPYEQYFGPGTRLTVT.

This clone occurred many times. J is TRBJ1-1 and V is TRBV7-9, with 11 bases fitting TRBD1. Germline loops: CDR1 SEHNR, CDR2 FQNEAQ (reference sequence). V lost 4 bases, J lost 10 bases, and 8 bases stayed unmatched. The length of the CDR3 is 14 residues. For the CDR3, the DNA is TGTGCCAGCAGCTCCGGGACAGGGGGTCGAATAGCTTTCTTT. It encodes CASSSGTGGRIAFF.

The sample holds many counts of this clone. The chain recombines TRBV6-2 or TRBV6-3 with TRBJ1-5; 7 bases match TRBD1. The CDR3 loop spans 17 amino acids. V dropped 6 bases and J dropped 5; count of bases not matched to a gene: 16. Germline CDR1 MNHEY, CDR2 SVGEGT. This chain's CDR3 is CASRSLQGQVKYQPQHF. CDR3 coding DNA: TGTGCCAGCAGGTCCCTACAGGGGCAGGTTAAGTATCAGCCCCAGCATTTT.

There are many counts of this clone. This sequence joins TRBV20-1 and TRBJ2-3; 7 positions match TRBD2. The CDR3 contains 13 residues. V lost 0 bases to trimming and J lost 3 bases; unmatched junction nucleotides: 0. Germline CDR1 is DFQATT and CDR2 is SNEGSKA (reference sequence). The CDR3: CSAREGGTDTQYF. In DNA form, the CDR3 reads TGCAGTGCTAGAGAGGGAGGGACAGATACGCAGTATTTT.

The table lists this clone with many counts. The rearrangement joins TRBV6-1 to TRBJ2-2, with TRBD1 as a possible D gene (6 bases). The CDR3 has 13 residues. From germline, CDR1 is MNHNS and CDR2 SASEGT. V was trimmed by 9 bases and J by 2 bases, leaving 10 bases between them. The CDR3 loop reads CASRDTNTGELFF. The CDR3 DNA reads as TGTGCCAGTAGGGACACCAACACCGGGGAGCTGTTTTTT.

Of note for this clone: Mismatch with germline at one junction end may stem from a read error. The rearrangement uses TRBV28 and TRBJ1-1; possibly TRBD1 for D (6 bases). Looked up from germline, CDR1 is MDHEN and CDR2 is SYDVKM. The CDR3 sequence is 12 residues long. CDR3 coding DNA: TGTGTCAGCAATGGGCAGACAGGTGAAGCTTTCTTT. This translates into CVSNGQTGEAFF. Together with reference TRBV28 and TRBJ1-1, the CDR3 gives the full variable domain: DVKVTQSSRYLVKRTGEKVFLECVQDMDHENMFWYRQDPGLGLRLIYFSYDVKMKEKGDIPEGYSVSREKKERFSLILESASTNQTSMYLCVSNGQTGEAFFGQGTRLTVV.

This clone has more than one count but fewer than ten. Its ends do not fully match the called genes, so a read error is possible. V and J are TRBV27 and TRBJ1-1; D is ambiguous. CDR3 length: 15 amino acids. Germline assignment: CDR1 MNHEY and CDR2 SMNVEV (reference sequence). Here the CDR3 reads CASRNWSQPKTEAFF. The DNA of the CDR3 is TGTGCCAGCAGGAACTGGAGCCAACCAAAAACTGAGGCTTTCTTT.

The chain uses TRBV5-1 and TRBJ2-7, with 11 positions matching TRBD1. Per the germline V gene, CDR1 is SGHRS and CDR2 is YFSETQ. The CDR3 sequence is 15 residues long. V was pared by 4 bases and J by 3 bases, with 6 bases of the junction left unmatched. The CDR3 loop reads CASSITGTGGYEQYF. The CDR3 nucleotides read TGCGCCAGCAGCATAACCGGGACAGGGGGCTACGAGCAGTACTTC.

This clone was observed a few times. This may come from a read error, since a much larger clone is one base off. As DNA, the CDR3 is TGCAGTGCTACATTGCTACGAGGGACGGGCACAGATACGCAGTATTTT. Protein sequence: CSATLLRGTGTDTQYF. The chain employs TRBV20-1 and TRBJ2-3; D is perhaps TRBD1 or TRBD2 (5 bases each). The CDR3 runs 16 residues. Looked up from germline, CDR1 is DFQATT and CDR2 is SNEGSKA (reference sequence). With 4 bases removed from V and 1 base from J, the gap between germline ends came to 18 bases.

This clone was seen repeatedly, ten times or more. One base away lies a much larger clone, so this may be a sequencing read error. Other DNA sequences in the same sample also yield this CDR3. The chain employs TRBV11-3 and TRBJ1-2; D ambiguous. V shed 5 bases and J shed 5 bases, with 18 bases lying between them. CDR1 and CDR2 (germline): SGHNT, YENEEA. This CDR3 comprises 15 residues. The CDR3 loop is CASSATGPGVYGYTF. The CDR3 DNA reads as TGTGCCAGCAGCGCCACGGGCCCAGGTGTGTATGGCTACACCTTC.

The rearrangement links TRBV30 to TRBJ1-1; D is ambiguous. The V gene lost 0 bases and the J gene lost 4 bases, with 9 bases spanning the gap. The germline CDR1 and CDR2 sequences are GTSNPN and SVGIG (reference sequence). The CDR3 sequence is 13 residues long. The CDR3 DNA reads TGTGCCTGGAGTGTAGTACCAGGCACTGAAGCTTTCTTT. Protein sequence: CAWSVVPGTEAFF.

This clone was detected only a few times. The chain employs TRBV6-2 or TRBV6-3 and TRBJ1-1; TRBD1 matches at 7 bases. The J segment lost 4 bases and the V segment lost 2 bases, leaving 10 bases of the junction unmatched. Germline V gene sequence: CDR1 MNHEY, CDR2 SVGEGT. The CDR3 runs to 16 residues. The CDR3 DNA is TGTGCCAGCAGTTACATGGGACAGTGTGTATGCACTGAAGCTTTCTTT. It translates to CASSYMGQCVCTEAFF.

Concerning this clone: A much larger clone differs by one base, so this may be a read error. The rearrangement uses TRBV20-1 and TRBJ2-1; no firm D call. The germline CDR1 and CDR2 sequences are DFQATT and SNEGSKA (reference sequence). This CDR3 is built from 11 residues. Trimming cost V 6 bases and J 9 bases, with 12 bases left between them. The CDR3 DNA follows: TGCAGTGCCAAGACCGCCGTTGAGCAGTTCTTC. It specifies CSAKTAVEQFF.

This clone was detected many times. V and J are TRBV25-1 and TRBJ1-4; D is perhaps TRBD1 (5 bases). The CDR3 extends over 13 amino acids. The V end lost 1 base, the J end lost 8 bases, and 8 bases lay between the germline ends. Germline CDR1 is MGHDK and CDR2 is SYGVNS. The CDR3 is CASSEWGGEKLFF. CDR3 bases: TGTGCCAGCAGTGAATGGGGGGGGGAAAAACTGTTTTTT. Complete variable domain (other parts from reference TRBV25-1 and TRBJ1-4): EADIYQTPRYLVIGTGKKITLECSQTMGHDKMYWYQQDPGMELHLIHYSYGVNSTEKGDLSSESTVSRIRTEHFPLTLESARPSHTSQYLCASSEWGGEKLFFGSGTQLSVL.

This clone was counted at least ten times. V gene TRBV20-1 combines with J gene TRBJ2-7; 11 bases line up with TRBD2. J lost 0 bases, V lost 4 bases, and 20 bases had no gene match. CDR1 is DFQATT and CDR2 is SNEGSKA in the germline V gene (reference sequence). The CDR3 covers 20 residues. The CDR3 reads CSAISITGTSGNLLSYEQYF. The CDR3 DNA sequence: TGCAGTGCTATCTCAATTACCGGGACTAGCGGCAACCTACTCTCCTACGAGCAGTACTTC.

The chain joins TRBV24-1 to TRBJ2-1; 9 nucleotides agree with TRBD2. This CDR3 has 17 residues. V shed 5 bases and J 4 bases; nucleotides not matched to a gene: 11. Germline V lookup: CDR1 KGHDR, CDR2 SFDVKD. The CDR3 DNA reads TGTGCCACCAGTGTAGAGGGTTGGCTAGCGGGATACAATGAGCAGTTCTTC. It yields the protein CATSVEGWLAGYNEQFF.

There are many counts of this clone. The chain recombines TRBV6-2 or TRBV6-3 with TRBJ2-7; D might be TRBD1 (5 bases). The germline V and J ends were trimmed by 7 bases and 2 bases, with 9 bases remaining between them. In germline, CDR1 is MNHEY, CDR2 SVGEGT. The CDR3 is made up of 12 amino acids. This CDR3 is CASKDMTYEQYF. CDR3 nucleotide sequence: TGTGCCAGCAAGGACATGACCTACGAGCAGTACTTC.

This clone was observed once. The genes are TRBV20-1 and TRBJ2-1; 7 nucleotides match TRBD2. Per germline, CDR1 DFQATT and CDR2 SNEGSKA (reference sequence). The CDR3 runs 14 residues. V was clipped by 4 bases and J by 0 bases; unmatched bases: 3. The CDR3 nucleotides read TGCAGTGCTACCGGGACTATCTCCTACAATGAGCAGTTCTTC. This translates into CSATGTISYNEQFF.

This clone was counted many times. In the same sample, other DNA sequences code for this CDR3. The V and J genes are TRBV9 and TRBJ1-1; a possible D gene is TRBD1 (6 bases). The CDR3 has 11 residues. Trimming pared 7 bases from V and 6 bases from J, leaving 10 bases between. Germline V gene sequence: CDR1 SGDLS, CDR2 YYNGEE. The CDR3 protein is CASGQGSEAFF. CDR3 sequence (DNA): TGTGCCAGCGGCCAGGGGTCTGAAGCTTTCTTT.

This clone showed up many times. The CDR3: CASSSGLAGKETQYF. CDR3 nucleotides: TGTGCCAGCAGCTCTGGACTAGCGGGCAAAGAGACCCAGTACTTC. This chain uses TRBV7-9 with TRBJ2-5, with 11 nucleotides matching TRBD2. The germline CDR1 and CDR2 sequences are SEHNR and FQNEAQ (reference sequence). This CDR3 is built from 15 residues. V dropped 4 bases and J dropped 3; count of bases not matched to a gene: 4.

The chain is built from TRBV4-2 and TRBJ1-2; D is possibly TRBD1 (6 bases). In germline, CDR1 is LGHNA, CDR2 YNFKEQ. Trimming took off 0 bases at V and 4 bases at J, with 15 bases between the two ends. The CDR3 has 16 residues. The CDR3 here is CASSQDGQGWIYGYTF. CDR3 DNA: TGTGCCAGCAGCCAAGACGGGCAGGGGTGGATCTATGGCTACACCTTC.

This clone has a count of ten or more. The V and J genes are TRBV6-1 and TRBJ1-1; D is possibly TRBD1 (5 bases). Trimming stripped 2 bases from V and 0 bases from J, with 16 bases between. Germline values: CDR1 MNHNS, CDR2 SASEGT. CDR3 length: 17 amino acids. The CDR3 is CASSELGGGRLNTEAFF. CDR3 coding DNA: TGTGCCAGCAGTGAACTTGGGGGTGGCAGGTTGAACACTGAAGCTTTCTTT.

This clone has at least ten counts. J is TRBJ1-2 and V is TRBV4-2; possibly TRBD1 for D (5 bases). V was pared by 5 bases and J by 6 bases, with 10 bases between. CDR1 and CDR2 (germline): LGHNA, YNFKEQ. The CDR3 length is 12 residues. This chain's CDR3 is CASSLGQDGYTF. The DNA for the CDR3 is TGTGCCAGCAGCTTGGGGCAGGATGGCTACACCTTC.

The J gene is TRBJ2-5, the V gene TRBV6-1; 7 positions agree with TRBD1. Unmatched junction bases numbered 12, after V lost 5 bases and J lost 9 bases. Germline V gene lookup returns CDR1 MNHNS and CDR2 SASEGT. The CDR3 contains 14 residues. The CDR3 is CASSPRTGIGAQYF. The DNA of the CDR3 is TGTGCCAGCAGTCCTAGGACAGGAATCGGCGCCCAGTACTTC.

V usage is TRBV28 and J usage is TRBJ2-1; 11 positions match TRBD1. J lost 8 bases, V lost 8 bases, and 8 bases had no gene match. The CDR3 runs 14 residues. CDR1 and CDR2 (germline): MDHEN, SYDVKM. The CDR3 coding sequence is TGTGCCAGCGGGGGACAGGGGGATATCCATGAGCAGTTCTTC. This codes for CASGGQGDIHEQFF.

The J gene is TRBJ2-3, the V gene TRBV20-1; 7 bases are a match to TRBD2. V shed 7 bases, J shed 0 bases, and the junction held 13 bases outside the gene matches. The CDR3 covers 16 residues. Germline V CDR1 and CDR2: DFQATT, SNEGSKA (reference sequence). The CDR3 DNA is TGCAGTGTGGGGGGACTATCGGGAGGAAGCACAGATACGCAGTATTTT. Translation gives CSVGGLSGGSTDTQYF.

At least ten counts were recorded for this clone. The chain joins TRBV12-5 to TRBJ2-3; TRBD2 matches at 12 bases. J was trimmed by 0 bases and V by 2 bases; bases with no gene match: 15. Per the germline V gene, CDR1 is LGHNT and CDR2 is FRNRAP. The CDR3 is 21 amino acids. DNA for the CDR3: TGTGCTAGTGGTTTGTCCGCCCGCGGACTAGCGGGGCGAACTAGCACAGATACGCAGTATTTT. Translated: CASGLSARGLAGRTSTDTQYF.

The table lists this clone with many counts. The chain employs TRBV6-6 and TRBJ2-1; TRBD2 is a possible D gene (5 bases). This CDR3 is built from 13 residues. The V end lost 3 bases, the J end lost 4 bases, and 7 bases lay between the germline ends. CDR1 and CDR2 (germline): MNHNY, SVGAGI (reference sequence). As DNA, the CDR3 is TGTGCCAGCAGTTATGGAGGATACAATGAGCAGTTCTTC. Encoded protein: CASSYGGYNEQFF.

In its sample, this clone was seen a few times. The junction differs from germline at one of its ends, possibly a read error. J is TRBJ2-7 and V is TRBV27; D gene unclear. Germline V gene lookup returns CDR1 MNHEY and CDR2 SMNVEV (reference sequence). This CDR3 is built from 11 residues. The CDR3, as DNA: TGCGCCAGCAGCAACGTAGCCGAGCAGTACTTC. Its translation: CASSNVAEQYF.